This TCR beta chain was obtained from a study of graft-versus-host responses after intestinal transplantation. This CDR3 is built from 13 residues. V lost 5 bases and J lost 7; bases outside the gene matches: 5. Germline CDR1 reads PRHDT; CDR2 reads FYEKMQ (reference sequence). TCRdb keeps only in-frame clones here, not all; method: immunoSEQ multiplex PCR. The data show around 71,000 clones, roughly 92% seen once. The origin of this receptor is a human patient who received an intestinal transplant, so some T cells may come from the graft donor. V is TRBV13 and J is TRBJ1-2, with 9 bases fitting TRBD1. The source material was bone marrow, sampled 700 to 750 days after intestinal transplantation. This CDR3 reads CASSTQGAVGYTF. Written as DNA, the CDR3 is TGTGCCAGCAGCACACAGGGGGCGGTTGGCTACACCTTC. Full variable domain (outside the CDR3, taken from reference TRBV13 and TRBJ1-2): AAGVIQSPRHLIKEKRETATLKCYPIPRHDTVYWYQQGPGQDPQFLISFYEKMQSDKGSIPDRFSAQQFSDYHSELNMSSLELGDSALYFCASSTQGAVGYTFGSGTRLTVV.